What follows are 14 T cell receptor beta chains derived from one specimen sequenced in a study of T cell responses to AZD1222 COVID-19 vaccine. TCRdb's copy holds only in-frame clones and misses some; the assay was immunoSEQ multiplex PCR. The sample shows roughly 58,000 clones, nearly 90% of them seen only once. The source material was peripheral blood, sampled 28 days after the second AZD1222 dose. The receptors were gathered from an adult who received the AZD1222 COVID-19 vaccine.

This rearrangement joins TRBV3-1 (or the pseudogene TRBV3-2) to TRBJ2-1, with D maybe TRBD2 (6 bases). CDR3 length: 17 amino acids. V was trimmed by 0 bases and J by 0 bases, leaving 12 bases between them. The V gene's germline CDR1 is LGHDT and CDR2 YNNKEL (reference sequence). The DNA for the CDR3 is TGTGCCAGCAGCCAAGATAGTAGCGGAGGCTCCTACAATGAGCAGTTCTTC. Residues: CASSQDSSGGSYNEQFF.

The V call is TRBV3-1 (or the pseudogene TRBV3-2), the J call TRBJ2-7; 10 bases are shared with TRBD1. Germline-derived CDR1 and CDR2 are LGHDT and YNNKEL (reference sequence). The CDR3 length is 15 residues. V dropped 3 bases and J dropped 6; count of bases not matched to a gene: 8. The CDR3 sequence: CASSHMDRGIGEQYF. The CDR3 DNA is TGTGCCAGCAGCCATATGGACAGGGGGATCGGCGAGCAGTACTTC.

V usage is TRBV24-1 and J usage is TRBJ1-1, with D perhaps matching TRBD1 (5 bases). The CDR3 covers 17 residues. Deletions cut 2 bases from V and 5 bases from J, with 20 bases between. Germline CDR1 is KGHDR and CDR2 is SFDVKD. CDR3: CATSDSADRGMRTEAFF. The CDR3 coding sequence is TGTGCCACCAGTGATTCCGCCGACCGGGGGATGAGGACTGAAGCTTTCTTT.

This clone showed up just once. This chain links TRBV27 with TRBJ2-7; the match to TRBD1 covers 9 bases. J lost 2 bases, V lost 6 bases, and 8 bases had no gene match. CDR1 and CDR2 from the germline V gene are MNHEY and SMNVEV (reference sequence). This CDR3 contains 15 residues. DNA of the CDR3: TGTGCCAGCAGGGGGGACAGGGAGTCCCCCTACGAGCAGTACTTC. As protein: CASRGDRESPYEQYF.

The DNA of the CDR3 is TGTGCCAGCAGCCCTCGACAGGGGGCGAATGAGCAGTACTTC. Its protein product is CASSPRQGANEQYF. This chain joins TRBV16 and TRBJ2-7, with TRBD1 matching 10 bases. The ends lost 4 bases at V and 7 bases at J; junction bases unmatched: 7. The CDR3 loop spans 14 amino acids. Looked up from germline, CDR1 is KGHSY and CDR2 is FQNENV.

V gene TRBV11-3 combines with J gene TRBJ2-5, with 7 positions matching TRBD2. This CDR3 comprises 18 residues. Germline values: CDR1 SGHNT, CDR2 YENEEA. V gave up 1 base and J gave up 3 bases; unmatched junction bases: 14. CDR3 protein: CASSLGVSSGRLKETQYF. The CDR3 region has the DNA TGTGCCAGCAGCTTAGGGGTGTCTAGCGGACGGTTGAAAGAGACCCAGTACTTC.

As for this clone: The conserved phenylalanine or tryptophan is not found at the CDR3 terminus, so this likely reflects a read error. No DNA is shown, since the ends of the CDR3 on it are uncertain; the CDR3 is the one TCRdb lists. This chain links TRBV21-1 with TRBJ2-7; no DNA check was done on the table's D call, TRBD1. TRBV21-1 is a pseudogene locus. The CDR3 region is 14 residues in length, termini included. CDR3 amino acids: CASSKIRDRRFGAL.

This clone was found once. The J gene is TRBJ2-2, the V gene TRBV19; TRBD1 aligns across 9 bases. The CDR3 is 18 amino acids. The germline CDR1 and CDR2 sequences are LNHDA and SQIVND (reference sequence). With V trimmed by 9 bases and J by 1 base, 15 bases remained unmatched. The CDR3 reads CASLLFSGTGLNTGELFF. The CDR3 bases are TGTGCCAGCCTACTATTTTCCGGGACAGGGCTGAACACCGGGGAGCTGTTTTTT.

The sample holds one count of this clone. V usage is TRBV6-5 and J usage is TRBJ2-7; the match to TRBD2 covers 13 bases. V was clipped by 6 bases and J by 2 bases; unmatched bases: 4. CDR1 and CDR2 (germline): MNHEY, SVGAGI. This CDR3 spans 15 amino acids. The CDR3 loop reads CASRLTSGGAYEQYF. The CDR3 DNA sequence: TGTGCCAGCAGACTAACTAGCGGGGGGGCCTACGAGCAGTACTTC.

Only one count was recorded for this clone. This sequence joins TRBV21-1 and TRBJ1-4; TRBD1 is the table's D call and was not checked against the DNA. TRBV21-1 is annotated as a pseudogene. The CDR3 is 15 residues long. CDR3 protein: CASSKGSTKNEKLFF. As DNA, the CDR3 is TGTGCCAGCAGCAAAGGGTCGACAAAAAATGAAAAACTGTTTTTT.

J is TRBJ2-2 and V is TRBV6-5, with unresolved D. This CDR3 is built from 13 residues. Trimming removed 7 bases from V and 0 bases from J, with 6 bases in between. CDR1 is MNHEY, CDR2 SVGAGI, per germline. DNA of the CDR3: TGTGCCAGCATCTCAGCGAACACCGGGGAGCTGTTTTTT. The encoded protein is CASISANTGELFF.

This rearrangement joins TRBV7-9 to TRBJ2-5; D is possibly TRBD1 (5 bases). The CDR3 is 15 amino acids. Germline V gene sequence: CDR1 SEHNR, CDR2 FQNEAQ (reference sequence). V lost 0 bases to trimming and J lost 5 bases, with 13 bases between them. The DNA for the CDR3 is TGTGCCAGCAGCTTAGCGCCTGGGGCCGGGGAGACCCAGTACTTC. Translated: CASSLAPGAGETQYF.

V gene TRBV6-1 combines with J gene TRBJ2-3, with unresolved D. The germline CDR1 and CDR2 sequences are MNHNS and SASEGT. The V gene lost 2 bases and the J gene lost 6 bases, with 6 bases spanning the gap. CDR3 length equals 12 residues. CDR3 bases: TGTGCCAGCAGTGAAAGTTTGGATACGCAGTATTTT. Its protein is CASSESLDTQYF.

The chain couples TRBV27 to TRBJ1-2; no clear D gene. Trimming took 4 bases from V and 1 from J, leaving 13 bases between them. The CDR3 extends over 15 amino acids. Germline loops: CDR1 MNHEY, CDR2 SMNVEV (reference sequence). The chain's CDR3 is CASSSRTKSNYGYTF. CDR3 DNA: TGTGCCAGCAGTTCAAGAACTAAGAGTAACTATGGCTACACCTTC.